This T cell receptor (beta chain) was sequenced in a study of vaccination and CD4 T cells after COVID-19 (dated by TCRdb to the early 2020s). As for the study more broadly: Convalescent patients had a positive SARS-CoV-2 result on nasal swab PCR, and of these patients, some ten had mild disease and one had severe disease. Post-COVID blood samples were collected from convalescent patients a median of approximately 93 days after diagnosis, with a range of about 35 to 170 days. Two doses of either the Pfizer-BioNTech BNT162b2 vaccine (n=8) or the Moderna mRNA-1273 vaccine (n=2) were administered to participants. The spike-specific CD4+ TCR repertoire was compared before and after mRNA vaccination in approximately ten COVID-19 convalescent patients and a few infection-naive healthy vaccine recipients. Post-vaccine blood samples were obtained a median of around 67 days after the second vaccine dose, with a range of roughly 12 to 250 days. The cultures were stimulated with overlapping spike peptide pools from SARS-CoV-2 and from the common cold coronaviruses HCoV-NL63, HCoV-OC43 and HCoV-229E. As controls, cultures received a CEFX viral epitope pool (the positive control), an HIV-1 Nef peptide pool (the negative control), or no peptide at all. The convalescent cohort comprised six males and four females, including two Hispanic individuals, seven Caucasians, two Asians and one multiracial person.

The cysteine opens and the phenylalanine closes a CDR3 of 15 amino acids. Kept here is only the CDR3 DNA, which spans 45 bases and is read in frame from base 1. From a lookup of the germline V gene (reference sequence), CDR1 and CDR2 are SGHNT and YYREEE. The germline V and J ends show losses of 2 bases and 5 bases respectively, and no gene match explains 6 bases of the junction. The treatment or condition label, read with the paper, signifies: 10-day PBMC culture with coronavirus spike peptide pools or control peptides (ViraFEST assay). The ViraFEST assay was used in the study, in which antigen-specific T cells were expanded with peptide pools and expanded clonotypes were subsequently identified by TCR sequencing. The positive SARS-CoV-2 PCR tests of the convalescent patients were dated from March to December 2020, before the Alpha, Beta and Delta variants emerged in the United States. PBMCs were cultured at under 2.5 million per well in IMDM supplemented with 5% human AB serum and around 10 IU/ml IL-2, with 9.5 to 10 ug/ml peptide pools added. Half of the culture medium was replaced with fresh IL-2-containing medium on days 3 and 7. After roughly 9 days of culture, CD4+ T cells were isolated by negative selection with the EasySep CD4+ T cell isolation kit. Ficoll-Paque Plus gradient centrifugation was used to isolate PBMCs from whole blood, and the isolated PBMCs were then either used fresh or cryopreserved at -140C. Each culture condition was generally run in triplicate wells.

Judged by its sample share, this clonotype qualifies as medium-sized (0.01 to 0.1%). It lacks a known antigen. Base qualities are not at hand, and no much larger clone is one base apart. The library relied on PCR. DNA from cultured CD4+ T cells underwent TCR sequencing with the Oncomine TCR Beta short-read assay at the Johns Hopkins FTIC core. The QIAamp micro DNA kit was used to extract genomic DNA from the cultured CD4+ T cells. Oncomine TCR Beta libraries from cultured CD4+ T cells were pooled with unique dual indexes and sequenced on an Illumina iSeq 100. The original methods were these. Non-productive sequences were removed, and CDR3s that did not start with C, did not end with F or W, or were shorter than 7 amino acids were discarded. The MANAFEST web application identified antigen-specific clonotypes by comparing peptide-stimulated wells against reference wells and other culture wells. An FDR below 0.05, an odds ratio above 5, and a productive frequency above 0.1% in at least two of three replicate wells were required for clones to be considered positive. Clonotypes that were significantly expanded in both SARS-CoV-2 spike wells and at least one common cold coronavirus spike condition were defined as cross-reactive. Using R version 3.6.1, CDR3 homology was evaluated through Levenshtein distances (stringdist) along with unrooted phylogenetic trees (ape). TCRdb reworked the public reads: Q25 trimming with fastp, MiXCR clone assembly, productive beta chains retained. Every CDR3 protein is listed once, alongside the most common genes and DNA of its rows. What appears here as the V and J calls and clone size reflects TCRdb's work, not the paper's. For this sample there are 6,000 to 9,000 distinct CDR3 sequences; around 25% appear just once. The biggest ten clones account for more than 8% of the sample.

The investigation overall reported the following: Of the vaccine-specific clones found in convalescent patients, nearly all (304 of 307) were mono-reactive for SARS-CoV-2 spike instead of being cross-reactive with common cold coronaviruses. An increase in the median number of SARS-CoV-2-reactive clonotypes from more than 20 after infection to some 40 after vaccination was observed, but the change was not found to be significant. The study included relatively few convalescent patients and did not analyze early timepoints after natural infection. Among the post-vaccine SARS-CoV-2-reactive clones in convalescent patients, a median about 89% showed up only after vaccination, which suggests vaccine-specific priming.

The starting material was CD4+ T cells from blood, cultured in vitro, obtained after SARS-CoV-2 vaccination. The chain was built from TRBV5-4 and TRBJ1-1; 10 junctional bases match TRBD1. The TCR was taken from a human donor who had recovered from COVID-19. CDR3 region: CASSLPGTGVTEAFF. The DNA sequence is as follows: TGTGCCAGCAGCTTACCCGGGACAGGGGTAACTGAAGCTTTCTTT.